Below, one T cell receptor (beta chain) is given with its context. Germline is not matched at one junction end, which may reflect a read error. The CDR3 contains 15 residues. The V gene's germline CDR1 is KGHSH and CDR2 LQKENI. Original processing methods: Estimation of nucleated cell counts relied on the amplification of reference gene primers. The data were produced by immunoSEQ multiplex PCR, yet TCRdb's version contains in-frame clones alone and is incomplete. The D gene and trimming were derived from the DNA, and the V and J assignments and clone size from that table. The repertoire includes roughly 220,000 clones, 65% to 90% of them detected once, and roughly 5.7% sits in the top ten. This record comes from a study of blood T cell repertoires in COVID-19. Study in general: PBMCs, B-cell-depleted T cells, or T cells provided the cDNA or gDNA that made up the material.

This TCR derives from a man older than 75 with acute or convalescent COVID-19. The sequenced sample consisted of peripheral blood. The chain carries TRBV18 and TRBJ2-1, with 11 bases aligning to TRBD1. DNA of the CDR3: TGTGCCAGCTCACCCGGACAGGGGGCCTATAATGAGCAGTTCTTC. Translating gives CASSPGQGAYNEQFF. The full variable domain, with the rest looked up from reference TRBV18 and TRBJ2-1, is NAGVMQNPRHLVRRRGQEARLRCSPMKGHSHVYWYRQLPEEGLKFMVYLQKENIIDESGMPKERFSAEFPKEGPSILRIQQVVRGDSAAYFCASSPGQGAYNEQFFGPGTRLTVL.